The 20 T cell receptor beta chains listed next were all sequenced from one sample in a study of blood T cell repertoires in COVID-19. Clones were sequenced by immunoSEQ multiplex PCR, and TCRdb holds only the in-frame ones, with some missing. Altogether approximately 190,000 clones are present, 80% to 85% being singletons, with the ten largest covering approximately 3%. The sample consisted of PBMCs or T cells enriched from blood (not recorded which). These receptors originate from a woman aged 25 to 45 who had been exposed to COVID-19.

This chain joins TRBV6-5 and TRBJ1-2; D ambiguous. Trimming pared 4 bases from V and 5 bases from J, leaving 14 bases between. CDR1 MNHEY and CDR2 SVGAGI come from the germline V gene. The CDR3 runs 14 residues. The CDR3 DNA reads TGTGCCAGCAGTTGGCATAAAACATCTTATGGCTACACCTTC. Encoded protein: CASSWHKTSYGYTF.

This clone was seen a handful of times. The chain recombines TRBV6-1 with TRBJ2-5; D possibly corresponds to TRBD2 (7 bases). V was cut by 3 bases and J by 5 bases, with 13 bases left in between. The CDR3 has 14 residues. From germline, CDR1 is MNHNS and CDR2 SASEGT. In DNA, the CDR3 is TGTGCCAGCAGTGAGGGGAGGGGGGTCGAGACCCAGTACTTC. The encoded protein is CASSEGRGVETQYF.

This sequence joins TRBV2 and TRBJ1-2; 9 bases fit TRBD1. Trimming cost V 6 bases and J 3 bases; bases outside gene matches: 11. CDR3 length: 16 residues. Germline V gene data show CDR1 as SNHLY and CDR2 as FYNNEI. CDR3 nucleotide sequence: TGTGCCAGCAGGACAGGGGGTACCGGGAACGACTATGGCTACACCTTC. The encoded protein is CASRTGGTGNDYGYTF.

The chain employs TRBV6-4 and TRBJ2-1, with a weak D call TRBD2 (6 bases). V was pared by 6 bases and J by 0 bases, with 12 bases between. Germline loops: CDR1 MRHNA, CDR2 SNTAGT. CDR3 size: 15 residues. CDR3 nucleotides: TGTGCCAGCAGAAGAGCGGGCAGCTCCTACAATGAGCAGTTCTTC. It encodes CASRRAGSSYNEQFF.

The V call is TRBV28, the J call TRBJ1-2, with unresolved D. This CDR3 spans 12 amino acids. The V and J ends lost 6 bases and 4 bases respectively, with 9 bases between them. CDR1 MDHEN and CDR2 SYDVKM come from the germline V gene. The CDR3 region has the DNA TGTGCCAGCAGACAGAGCCCCTATGGCTACACCTTC. Amino acids: CASRQSPYGYTF.

CDR3 DNA: TGTGCCAGCAGCTTAGTCTCGGACACTGAAGCTTTCTTT. Its translation is CASSLVSDTEAFF. J is TRBJ1-1 and V is TRBV11-3; no firm D call. The CDR3 is 13 amino acids. Trimming removed 1 base at V and 3 bases at J, with 6 bases between. Looked up from germline, CDR1 is SGHNT and CDR2 is YENEEA.

This clone was observed a handful of times. The CDR3 coding sequence is TGTGCCAGCAGTCGACAGGGGAAAACTAGCACAGATACGCAGTATTTT. This encodes CASSRQGKTSTDTQYF. This chain uses TRBV6-6 with TRBJ2-3; 8 bases map to TRBD1. The CDR3 is made up of 16 amino acids. V lost 5 bases and J lost 0; bases outside the gene matches: 7. Germline values: CDR1 MNHNY, CDR2 SVGAGI (reference sequence).

The gene calls are TRBV9 and TRBJ2-1, with D maybe TRBD2 (8 bases). Trimming pared 4 bases from V and 4 bases from J, leaving 18 bases between. Germline CDR1 and CDR2: SGDLS and YYNGEE. This CDR3 is built from 16 residues. The CDR3: CASSPGGGGGYNEQFF. As DNA, the CDR3 is TGTGCCAGCAGCCCCGGAGGGGGCGGGGGGTACAATGAGCAGTTCTTC.

This clone showed up just a few times. The gene calls are TRBV5-5 and TRBJ1-6, with 9 bases that match TRBD1. The CDR3 extends over 15 amino acids. Trimming at V came to 4 bases and at J to 5 bases, leaving 4 bases not matched to a gene. Germline V gene lookup returns CDR1 SGHKS and CDR2 YYEKEE (reference sequence). DNA of the CDR3: TGTGCCAGCAGCGTCCGGGACAGGGATAATTCACCCCTCCACTTT. It translates to CASSVRDRDNSPLHF.

The chain recombines TRBV5-1 with TRBJ2-1; 10 bases align to TRBD2. The CDR3 has 17 amino acids. The trim removed 0 bases at V and 4 bases at J, leaving 7 bases unmatched. The V gene's germline CDR1 is SGHRS and CDR2 YFSETQ. CDR3 DNA: TGCGCCAGCAGCTTGGAGCTAGCGGGGGTGGGATACAATGAGCAGTTCTTC. It translates to CASSLELAGVGYNEQFF.

The J gene is TRBJ1-2, the V gene TRBV6-2 or TRBV6-3; tentatively, D is TRBD1 (6 bases). V was pared by 1 base and J by 0 bases, with 12 bases between. This CDR3 region has 16 residues. Per the germline V gene, CDR1 is MNHEY and CDR2 is SVGEGT. In nucleotides, the CDR3 is TGTGCCAGCAGTTACTTCGGACAGACGACTAACTATGGCTACACCTTC. Protein product: CASSYFGQTTNYGYTF.

Here the CDR3 DNA reads TGTGCCAGCGGAAACCGGGACAGCGTTAATTCACCCCTCCACTTT. Its protein is CASGNRDSVNSPLHF. The V and J genes are TRBV6-5 and TRBJ1-6; 7 nucleotides agree with TRBD1. Germline V gene sequence: CDR1 MNHEY, CDR2 SVGAGI. The length of the CDR3 is 15 residues. Trimming at V came to 8 bases and at J to 6 bases, leaving 10 bases not matched to a gene.

The chain recombines TRBV2 with TRBJ2-2; TRBD2 might be the D (5 bases). This CDR3 spans 14 amino acids. V lost 4 bases and J 5 bases, leaving 11 bases between the germline ends. Germline V lookup: CDR1 SNHLY, CDR2 FYNNEI. The CDR3 reads CASSASPGTGELFF. The DNA for the CDR3 is TGTGCCAGCAGTGCAAGTCCGGGAACCGGGGAGCTGTTTTTT.

The V gene is TRBV5-1, the J gene TRBJ1-2; no definite D call. Germline CDR1 is SGHRS and CDR2 is YFSETQ. The CDR3 covers 14 residues. V lost 2 bases, J lost 4 bases, and 12 bases lay in between. The CDR3 loop reads CASSFAMESYGYTF. The CDR3 DNA is TGCGCCAGCAGCTTCGCTATGGAGAGCTATGGCTACACCTTC.

V gene TRBV18 combines with J gene TRBJ2-2; possibly TRBD1 for D (5 bases). Germline CDR1 is KGHSH and CDR2 is LQKENI. The CDR3 contains 14 residues. V was clipped by 3 bases and J by 6 bases, with 11 bases between them. The CDR3 DNA is TGTGCCAGCTCACCCCCTACAGGTGCCGGGGAGCTGTTTTTT. Its translation: CASSPPTGAGELFF.

V usage is TRBV7-6 and J usage is TRBJ2-1; D may be TRBD2 (6 bases). Germline assignment: CDR1 SGHVS and CDR2 FNYEAQ. The CDR3 contains 14 residues. V was clipped by 0 bases and J by 7 bases, with 10 bases between them. CDR3 DNA: TGTGCCAGCAGCTTAGCGTTTCGGGGGAATGAGCAGTTCTTC. As protein: CASSLAFRGNEQFF.

The chain joins TRBV6-5 to TRBJ1-1; possibly TRBD1 for D (6 bases). The CDR3 has 16 amino acids. Looked up from germline, CDR1 is MNHEY and CDR2 is SVGAGI. The ends were cut back, 4 bases at V and 4 bases at J, with 19 bases in the middle. The DNA for the CDR3 is TGTGCCAGCAGTTCAGGACAGACACAACGGGCCACTGAAGCTTTCTTT. Translating it yields CASSSGQTQRATEAFF.

The chain joins TRBV15 to TRBJ1-1, with D hard to call. Per germline, CDR1 LNHNV and CDR2 YYDKDF (reference sequence). V was trimmed by 0 bases and J by 1 base, leaving 9 bases between them. This CDR3 spans 15 amino acids. The CDR3 region is CATSRDPGSNTEAFF. In DNA, the CDR3 is TGTGCCACCAGCAGAGATCCAGGCTCGAACACTGAAGCTTTCTTT. The complete variable domain, with remaining parts taken from reference TRBV15 and TRBJ1-1, reads DAMVIQNPRYQVTQFGKPVTLSCSQTLNHNVMYWYQQKSSQAPKLLFHYYDKDFNNEADTPDNFQSRRPNTSFCFLDIRSPGLGDTAMYLCATSRDPGSNTEAFFGQGTRLTVV.

The CDR3 is CATSRVSSYNSPLHF. The CDR3 DNA reads as TGTGCCACCAGCAGAGTGAGCTCCTATAATTCACCCCTCCACTTT. V gene TRBV15 combines with J gene TRBJ1-6; D gene unclear. The V end was cut by 1 base, the J end by 0 bases, with 4 bases between. The CDR3 totals 15 residues. Germline assignment: CDR1 LNHNV and CDR2 YYDKDF (reference sequence). Drawing the rest from reference TRBV15 and TRBJ1-6, the complete variable domain is DAMVIQNPRYQVTQFGKPVTLSCSQTLNHNVMYWYQQKSSQAPKLLFHYYDKDFNNEADTPDNFQSRRPNTSFCFLDIRSPGLGDTAMYLCATSRVSSYNSPLHFGNGTRLTVT.

CDR3 DNA sequence: TGTGCCAGCAGCCAGAAAGGGGGGAACAGGGGGCCTTCTGGCACTGAAGCTTTCTTT. As protein: CASSQKGGNRGPSGTEAFF. The chain is built from TRBV21-1 and TRBJ1-1; the table gives TRBD1 as D, unverified against the DNA. TRBV21-1 is annotated as a pseudogene. The CDR3 has 19 amino acids.